Sequencing of this T cell receptor (beta chain) was carried out in a study of Ad26.COV2.S vaccination and SARS-CoV-2 variants. Study-level background: Donor participated within the Ad26.COV2.S arm of the COV1001 trial.

This sample's treatment: around 19 received Ad26.COV2.S at low or high dose, single or two shots; 5 received placebo; per-sample allocation not given. After the first vaccine or placebo injection, samples were drawn on day 63. The method was immunoSEQ multiplex PCR; TCRdb's version includes in-frame clones alone and lacks a portion of them. The sample holds around 420,000 clones, approximately 90% seen once. The ends lost 1 base at V and 4 bases at J; junction bases unmatched: 8. This CDR3 has 16 residues. Germline-derived CDR1 and CDR2 are MGHRA and YSYEKL. The input for sequencing was peripheral blood, taken in a trial of Ad26.COV2.S vaccine versus placebo. The chain recombines TRBV4-1 with TRBJ1-2; 8 nucleotides align to TRBD1. This sequence originates from a person between 18 and 59 years old who received the Ad26.COV2.S COVID-19 vaccine or a placebo. In nucleotides, the CDR3 is TGCGCCAGCAGCCAAGGGACAGGGAGTCTGATCTATGGCTACACCTTC. Its translation is CASSQGTGSLIYGYTF.